This TCR beta chain was retrieved from a study of blood T cells in healthy people across ages. Notes on the study in general: Aged donors had fewer naive CD4+ cells and lower diversity than long-lived donors.

V was pared by 1 base and J by 8 bases, with 11 bases between. Per the germline V gene, CDR1 is LGHDT and CDR2 is YNNKEL (reference sequence). The CDR3 loop spans 13 amino acids. Sample-barcoded 5' priming and a J-beta primer mix drove a second PCR of about 6 to 12 cycles. Each sample provided no less than 3 million CDR3-containing paired-end reads. Each CDR3 protein is one row after TCRdb ran MiXCR on the 5' RACE reads. Here the sample spans some 850,000 distinct CDR3 sequences, 20% to 30% being singletons. As for this clonotype: Its target is unknown.

The data were also submitted as part of a second study, on T cells of mothers and their children. That publication notes: In each mother, TCR beta CDR3 reads exceeded 9 million; in each child, they numbered approximately 3.3 million. The authors found no persistent microchimeric T cell clones.

Sequencing input: blood. V gene TRBV3-1 combines with J gene TRBJ1-2; D call uncertain. This clonotype originated in a boy younger than 18 in good health. The CDR3 nucleotides are TGTGCCAGCAGCCAAGCACCAGGCAGCGGCTACACCTTC. This gives the protein CASSQAPGSGYTF.